This T cell receptor beta chain was sequenced for a study of blood T cells in healthy people across ages. Study-level background: About one barcoded beta molecule per two T cells was captured by template switching. General study findings and limits: The percentage of naive T cells correlated strongly with TCR beta diversity. Long-lived donors had more naive CD4+ cells and higher diversity than aged donors.

A second PCR, run for roughly 7 to 12 cycles, used a sample-barcoded 5' primer plus a J-beta primer mix. Researchers report that each sample yielded at least 3 million CDR3-containing paired-end reads. Via MiXCR, TCRdb re-called the 5' RACE reads, giving one row per CDR3 protein. There are over 1,500,000 distinct CDR3 sequences in the sample; about two fifths occur only once, and under 25% lies in the top ten. The CDR3 loop spans 16 amino acids. The germline CDR1 and CDR2 sequences are SGDLS and YYNGEE. V dropped 4 bases and J dropped 5; count of bases not matched to a gene: 13. On this clonotype itself: As yet, its antigen is unknown.

The rearrangement joins TRBV9 to TRBJ1-2, with 8 nucleotides matching TRBD1. This clonotype was obtained from a human donor in good health. The sample comprised blood. The CDR3 DNA is TGTGCCAGCAGCCCCCGGACAGGGCAAGAGGGATATGGCTACACCTTC. It specifies CASSPRTGQEGYGYTF.